Listed here are 7 T cell receptor beta chains from one sample, sequenced in a study of T-cell reconstitution after alpha-beta-depleted transplantation in children. Library preparation (for TCRbeta) was performed with unique molecular identifiers. MiXCR was run by TCRdb on the PCR reads, yielding one entry per CDR3 protein. There are about a million distinct CDR3 sequences in the sample; about 29% occur only once, and more than 25% lies in the top ten. Source: PBMCs, mostly from graft donor cells, taken 360 days after TCRalphabeta/CD19-depleted stem cell transplant. These TCRs come from a boy under two years old who had a stem cell transplant for SCID, so the T cells may come from the graft donor.

This chain links TRBV29-1 with TRBJ2-7, with TRBD2 identical over 8 bases. V gave up 7 bases and J gave up 6 bases; unmatched junction bases: 11. This CDR3 has 13 amino acids. CDR1 SQVTM and CDR2 ANQGSEA come from the germline V gene. The CDR3 region is CSGKTSARSEQYF. The CDR3 DNA reads as TGCAGCGGGAAGACTAGCGCCCGCTCCGAGCAGTACTTC.

This clonotype appeared a few times. The chain carries TRBV4-3 and TRBJ2-3; D is unresolved. Germline assignment: CDR1 LGHNA and CDR2 YSLEER. Trimming left V 0 bases short and J 1 base short, with 14 bases between. This CDR3 has 17 amino acids. The CDR3 DNA sequence: TGCGCCAGCAGCCAAGATCGATACGGAAGCGGCACAGATACGCAGTATTTT. Its translation: CASSQDRYGSGTDTQYF.

The genes are TRBV6-1 and TRBJ1-3, with D perhaps TRBD1 (5 bases). The CDR3 consists of 15 residues. CDR1 is MNHNS and CDR2 is SASEGT in the germline V gene. Trimming took off 7 bases at V and 4 bases at J, with 17 bases between the two ends. DNA of the CDR3: TGTGCCAGCACGGACGGGGGATCGACAGGAAACACCATATATTTT. It codes for CASTDGGSTGNTIYF.

This clonotype was recorded a few times. V is TRBV7-9 and J is TRBJ1-2; 7 bases are a match to TRBD1. The CDR3 contains 12 residues. Germline V lookup: CDR1 SEHNR, CDR2 FQNEAQ (reference sequence). J was trimmed by 8 bases and V by 4 bases; bases with no gene match: 4. DNA of the CDR3: TGTGCCAGCAGCTCGACAGGGAGAGGCTACACCTTC. It translates to CASSSTGRGYTF.

The sample holds a few counts of this clonotype. The chain employs TRBV9 and TRBJ2-7; D may be TRBD1 (6 bases). In germline, CDR1 is SGDLS, CDR2 YYNGEE. Trimming removed 4 bases at V and 0 bases at J, with 11 bases between. The CDR3 is made up of 14 amino acids. The CDR3, as DNA: TGTGCCAGCAGCCCCCAGGGGATCTCCTACGAGCAGTACTTC. Amino acid sequence: CASSPQGISYEQYF.

The chain has TRBV5-1 and TRBJ2-1, with TRBD1 identical over 7 bases. This CDR3 contains 14 residues. V trimming: 2 bases; J trimming: 8 bases; junction bases outside the gene matches: 7. Germline assignment: CDR1 SGHRS and CDR2 YFSETQ. CDR3 DNA sequence: TGCGCCAGCAGCTTTGGGACAGTTCGCGATGAGCAGTTCTTC. It specifies CASSFGTVRDEQFF.

This clonotype was counted a few times. One junction end disagrees with the germline gene, perhaps due to a read error. This chain connects TRBV7-8 to TRBJ2-1; D is uncertain. CDR1 and CDR2 (germline): SGHVS, FQNEAQ. The CDR3 sequence is 12 residues long. In nucleotides, the CDR3 is TGTGCCAGCAGCTGGTCCTCCAATGAGCAGTTCTTC. Encoded protein: CASSWSSNEQFF.